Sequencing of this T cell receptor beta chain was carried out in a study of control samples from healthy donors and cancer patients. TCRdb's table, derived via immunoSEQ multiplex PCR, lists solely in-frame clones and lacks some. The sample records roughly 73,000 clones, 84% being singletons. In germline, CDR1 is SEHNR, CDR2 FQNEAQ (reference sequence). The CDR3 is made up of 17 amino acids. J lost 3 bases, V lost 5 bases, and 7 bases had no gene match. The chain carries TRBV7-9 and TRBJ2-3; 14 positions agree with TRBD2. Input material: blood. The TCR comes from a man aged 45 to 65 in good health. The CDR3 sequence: CASSPGLAGEVTDTQYF. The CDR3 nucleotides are TGTGCCAGCAGCCCGGGACTAGCGGGAGAGGTGACAGATACGCAGTATTTT.